This T cell receptor (beta chain) is drawn from a study of OX40 agonist ivuxolimab in advanced cancers. About the study as a whole: Ivuxolimab was an agonistic, fully human IgG2 monoclonal antibody directed against OX40 (CD134), a costimulatory receptor. Intravenous ivuxolimab was administered to patients every 2 weeks at six dose levels: 0.01, 0.1, 0.3, 1.5, 3 and 10 mg/kg. Among the roughly 50 dose-escalation patients, roughly 20 had hepatocellular carcinoma, 15 or so melanoma, 9 renal cell carcinoma and 9 head and neck cancer. In the dose-escalation cohort, 75% to 90% of patients were male, and the mean age was roughly 60 years with a range of roughly 20 to 79. Patients were allowed to have had prior anti-PD-1, anti-PD-L1 or anti-CTLA-4 therapy, and 30% to 50% of the dose-escalation patients had previously received checkpoint inhibitors. Partial responses were achieved by three dose-escalation patients, of whom one had hepatocellular carcinoma and two had cutaneous melanoma. Peripheral TCRbeta sequencing was intended to test whether TCR sequence diversity was altered and clonal T-cell expansion was caused by ivuxolimab. The paper covers the monotherapy dose-escalation part of the phase I ivuxolimab trial, which included N = 52 patients. Study-level results and caveats: The antigen specificity of the peripheral T cells that underwent clonal expansion was not determined. After ivuxolimab, expanded clones were on average more numerous among CD8+ T cells than among CD4+ T cells. In the 0.1-3.0 mg/kg groups, partial responders were among the patients with the lowest normalized peripheral clonal expansion, particularly in CD8+ T cells. At doses from 0.1 to 3.0 mg/kg, clonal expansion was seen in both CD4+ and CD8+ blood T cells between baseline and week 6. Low levels of normalized T-cell clonal expansion were also seen in some nonresponding patients.

Details on this clone: Its antigen remains undetermined. Base qualities are missing; no much larger clone stands one base away.

Trimming takes 4 bases off V and 0 bases off J; junction bases not matched to a gene: 3. The CDR3, cysteine through phenylalanine, is 14 amino acids long. Only the CDR3 region is kept as DNA, spanning 42 bases read in frame from base 1. Via the germline V gene, CDR1 is MGHDK and CDR2 SYGVNS. Patients with a history of autoimmune disease or receiving systemic immunosuppression were excluded from the trial. Peripheral blood for TCR sequencing was collected from all dose cohorts at baseline, on cycle 4 day 1, and on cycle 7 day 1. Samples were obtained from an open-label, multicenter, first-in-human phase I dose-escalation trial of ivuxolimab. The trial enrolled adults with locally advanced or metastatic head and neck squamous cell, hepatocellular, melanoma or renal cell carcinoma. Before TCR sequencing, CD4+ T cells and CD8+ T cells from peripheral blood were sorted into separate populations. For sequencing of the TCRbeta CDR3 region, genomic DNA was extracted from the sorted cells. The immunoSEQ Assay was used for sequencing of TCRbeta CDR3 regions. The clones in this table, taken by TCRdb from immuneACCESS, are in-frame only. Not every clone is retained; where verified, under half of the shortfall comes from an unresolved V gene, and the cause of the rest is unknown. The sample records 90,000 to 100,000 clones, around nine tenths of which are singletons. The top ten hold approximately 0.5% of the sample.

The chain couples TRBV25-1 to TRBJ2-7, with 7 central nucleotides matching TRBD1. The sequence came from an adult with an advanced solid tumor such as melanoma, head and neck, liver or kidney cancer. Sequenced material: CD4+ or CD8+ T cells sorted from blood, taken in a trial of the OX40 agonist ivuxolimab. The nucleotide sequence reads as follows: TGTGCCAGCAGTGCCCGGGACAGCTCCTACGAGCAGTACTTC. This yields the protein CASSARDSSYEQYF.